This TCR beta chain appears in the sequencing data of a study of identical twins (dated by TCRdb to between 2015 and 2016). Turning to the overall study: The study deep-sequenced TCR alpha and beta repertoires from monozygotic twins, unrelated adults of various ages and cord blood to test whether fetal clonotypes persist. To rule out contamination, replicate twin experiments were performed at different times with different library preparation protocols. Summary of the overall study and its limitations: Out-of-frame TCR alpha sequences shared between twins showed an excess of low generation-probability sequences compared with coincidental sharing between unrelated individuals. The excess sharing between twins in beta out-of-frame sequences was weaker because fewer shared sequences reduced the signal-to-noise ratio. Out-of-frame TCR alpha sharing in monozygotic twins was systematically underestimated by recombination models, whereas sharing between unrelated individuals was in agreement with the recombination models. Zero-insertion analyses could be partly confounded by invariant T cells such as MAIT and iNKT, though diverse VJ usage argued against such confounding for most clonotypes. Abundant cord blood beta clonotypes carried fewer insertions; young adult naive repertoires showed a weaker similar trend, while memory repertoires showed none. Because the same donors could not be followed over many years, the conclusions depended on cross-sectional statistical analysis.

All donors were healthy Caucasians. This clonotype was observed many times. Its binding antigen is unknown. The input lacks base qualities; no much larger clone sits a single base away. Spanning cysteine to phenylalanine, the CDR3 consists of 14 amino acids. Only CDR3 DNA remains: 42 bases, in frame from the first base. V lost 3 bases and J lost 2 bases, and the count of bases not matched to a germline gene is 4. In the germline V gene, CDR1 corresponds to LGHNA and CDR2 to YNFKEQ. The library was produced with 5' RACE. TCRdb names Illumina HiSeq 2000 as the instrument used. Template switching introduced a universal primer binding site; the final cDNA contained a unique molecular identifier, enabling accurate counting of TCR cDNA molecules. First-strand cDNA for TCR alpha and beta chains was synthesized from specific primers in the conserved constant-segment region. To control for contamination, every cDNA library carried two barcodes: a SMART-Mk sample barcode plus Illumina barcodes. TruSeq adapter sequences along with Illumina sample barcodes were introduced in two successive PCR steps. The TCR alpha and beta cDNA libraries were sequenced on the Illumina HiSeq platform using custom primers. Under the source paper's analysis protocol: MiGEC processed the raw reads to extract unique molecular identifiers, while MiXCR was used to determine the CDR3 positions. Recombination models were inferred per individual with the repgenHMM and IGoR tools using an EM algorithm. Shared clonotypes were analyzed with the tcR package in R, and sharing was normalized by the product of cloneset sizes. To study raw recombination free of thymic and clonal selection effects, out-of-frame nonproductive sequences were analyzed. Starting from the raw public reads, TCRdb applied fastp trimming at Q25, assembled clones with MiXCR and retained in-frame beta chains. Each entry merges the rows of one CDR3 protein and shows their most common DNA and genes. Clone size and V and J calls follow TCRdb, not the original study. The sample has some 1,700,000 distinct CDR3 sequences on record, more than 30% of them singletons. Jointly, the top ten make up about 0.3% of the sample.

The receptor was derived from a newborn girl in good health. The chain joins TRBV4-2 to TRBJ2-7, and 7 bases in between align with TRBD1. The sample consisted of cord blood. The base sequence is TGTGCCAGCAGCCAGATGGGACAGACCTACGAGCAGTACTTC. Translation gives CASSQMGQTYEQYF.